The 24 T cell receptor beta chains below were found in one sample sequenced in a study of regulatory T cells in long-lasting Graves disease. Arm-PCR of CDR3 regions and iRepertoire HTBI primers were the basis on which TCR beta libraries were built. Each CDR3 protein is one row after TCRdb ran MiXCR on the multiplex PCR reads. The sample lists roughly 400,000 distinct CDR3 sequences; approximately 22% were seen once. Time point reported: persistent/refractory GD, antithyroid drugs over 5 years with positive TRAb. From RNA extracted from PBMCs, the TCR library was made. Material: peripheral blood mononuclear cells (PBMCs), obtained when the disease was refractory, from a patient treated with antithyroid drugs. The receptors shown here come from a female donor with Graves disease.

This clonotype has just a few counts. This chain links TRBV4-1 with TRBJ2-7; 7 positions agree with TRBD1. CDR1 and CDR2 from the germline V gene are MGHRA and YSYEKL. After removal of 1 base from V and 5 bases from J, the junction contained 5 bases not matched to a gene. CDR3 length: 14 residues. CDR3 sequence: CASSQGQGDDEQYF. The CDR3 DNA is TGCGCCAGCAGCCAAGGTCAGGGGGACGACGAGCAGTACTTC.

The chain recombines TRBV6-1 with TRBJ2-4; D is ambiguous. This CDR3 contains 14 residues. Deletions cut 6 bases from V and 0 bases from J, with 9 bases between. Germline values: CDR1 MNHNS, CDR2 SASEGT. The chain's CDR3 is CASRTALAKNIQYF. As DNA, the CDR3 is TGTGCCAGCAGGACCGCTCTAGCCAAAAACATTCAGTACTTC.

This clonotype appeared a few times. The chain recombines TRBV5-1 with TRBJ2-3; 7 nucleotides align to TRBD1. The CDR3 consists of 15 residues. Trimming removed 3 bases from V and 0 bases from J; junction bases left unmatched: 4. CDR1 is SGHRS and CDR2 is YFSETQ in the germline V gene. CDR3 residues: CASSSWTGSTDTQYF. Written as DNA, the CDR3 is TGCGCCAGCAGCTCATGGACAGGAAGCACAGATACGCAGTATTTT.

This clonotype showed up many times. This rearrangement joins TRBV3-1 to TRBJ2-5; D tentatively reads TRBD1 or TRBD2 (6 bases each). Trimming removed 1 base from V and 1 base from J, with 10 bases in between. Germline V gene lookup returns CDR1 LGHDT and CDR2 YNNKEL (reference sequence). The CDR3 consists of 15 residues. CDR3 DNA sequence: TGTGCCAGCAGCCAAGTAGAGGGGGGCCAAGAGACCCAGTACTTC. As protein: CASSQVEGGQETQYF.

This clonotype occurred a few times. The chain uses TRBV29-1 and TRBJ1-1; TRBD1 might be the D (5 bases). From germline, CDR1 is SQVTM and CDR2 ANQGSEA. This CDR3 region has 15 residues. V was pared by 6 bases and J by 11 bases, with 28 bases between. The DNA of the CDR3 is TGCAGCGTCCTCCAGATTGGCAGGGAGCCTCCGGCCGCTTTCTTT. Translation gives CSVLQIGREPPAAFF.

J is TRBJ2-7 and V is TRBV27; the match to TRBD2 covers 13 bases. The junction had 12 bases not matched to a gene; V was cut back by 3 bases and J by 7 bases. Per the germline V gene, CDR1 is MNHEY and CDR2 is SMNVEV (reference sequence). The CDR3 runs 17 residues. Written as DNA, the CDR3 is TGTGCCAGCAGTTTTCGGGTTGGACTAGCGGGAGAGGAAGAGCAGTACTTC. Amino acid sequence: CASSFRVGLAGEEEQYF.

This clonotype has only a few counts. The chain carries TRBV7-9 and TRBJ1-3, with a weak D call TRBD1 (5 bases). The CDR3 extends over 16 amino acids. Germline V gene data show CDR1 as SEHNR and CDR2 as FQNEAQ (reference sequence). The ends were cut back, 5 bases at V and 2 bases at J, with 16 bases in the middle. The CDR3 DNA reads TGTGCCAGCAGCCCCAGGGCTCTTACAGCTGGAAACACCATATATTTT. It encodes CASSPRALTAGNTIYF.

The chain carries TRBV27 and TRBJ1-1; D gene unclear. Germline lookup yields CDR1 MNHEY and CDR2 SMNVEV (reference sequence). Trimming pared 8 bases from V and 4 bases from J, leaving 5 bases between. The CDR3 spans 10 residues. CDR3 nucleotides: TGTGCCAGCGGGAGCACTGAAGCTTTCTTT. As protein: CASGSTEAFF.

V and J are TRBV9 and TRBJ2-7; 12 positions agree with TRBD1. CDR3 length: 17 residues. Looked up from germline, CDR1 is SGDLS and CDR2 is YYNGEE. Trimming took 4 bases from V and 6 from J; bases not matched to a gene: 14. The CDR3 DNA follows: TGTGCCAGCAGCCCGCGACCCTGGGGACAGGGGGCGCGCGAGCAGTACTTC. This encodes CASSPRPWGQGAREQYF.

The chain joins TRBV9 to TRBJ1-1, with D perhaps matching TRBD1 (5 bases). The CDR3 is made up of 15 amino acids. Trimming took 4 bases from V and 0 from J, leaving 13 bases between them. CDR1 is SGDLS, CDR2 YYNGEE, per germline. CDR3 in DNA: TGTGCCAGCAGCCCCACATGGGGCTTGAACACTGAAGCTTTCTTT. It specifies CASSPTWGLNTEAFF. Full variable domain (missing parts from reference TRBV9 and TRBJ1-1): DSGVTQTPKHLITATGQRVTLRCSPRSGDLSVYWYQQSLDQGLQFLIQYYNGEERAKGNILERFSAQQFPDLHSELNLSSLELGDSALYFCASSPTWGLNTEAFFGQGTRLTVV.

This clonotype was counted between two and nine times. In DNA, the CDR3 is TGCAGTGCTAGAGATACCCGGGGGGGGGCAAACCTAAACACTGAAGCTTTCTTT. This codes for CSARDTRGGANLNTEAFF. V usage is TRBV20-1 and J usage is TRBJ1-1, with TRBD1 as a possible D gene (6 bases). The germline CDR1 and CDR2 sequences are DFQATT and SNEGSKA (reference sequence). V was pared by 0 bases and J by 2 bases, with 22 bases between. This CDR3 contains 18 residues.

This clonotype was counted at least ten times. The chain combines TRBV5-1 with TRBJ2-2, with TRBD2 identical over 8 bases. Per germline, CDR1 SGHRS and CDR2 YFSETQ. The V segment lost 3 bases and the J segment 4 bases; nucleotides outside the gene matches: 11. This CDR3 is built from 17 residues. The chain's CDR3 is CASSSGGAGGFTGELFF. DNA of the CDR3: TGCGCCAGCAGCTCCGGCGGGGCGGGAGGTTTCACCGGGGAGCTGTTTTTT.

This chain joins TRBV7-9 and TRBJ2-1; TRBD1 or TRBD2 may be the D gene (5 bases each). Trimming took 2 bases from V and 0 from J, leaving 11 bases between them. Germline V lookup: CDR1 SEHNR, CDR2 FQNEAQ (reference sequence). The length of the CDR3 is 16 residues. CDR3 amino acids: CASSLFGGNSYNEQFF. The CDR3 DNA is TGTGCCAGCAGCTTATTTGGGGGAAACTCCTACAATGAGCAGTTCTTC.

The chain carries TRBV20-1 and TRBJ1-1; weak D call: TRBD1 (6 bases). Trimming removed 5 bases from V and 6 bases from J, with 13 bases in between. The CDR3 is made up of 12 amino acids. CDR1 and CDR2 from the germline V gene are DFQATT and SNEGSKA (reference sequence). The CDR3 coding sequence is TGCAGTGCTCCTCAGGGGTTGGCTGAAGCTTTCTTT. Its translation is CSAPQGLAEAFF.

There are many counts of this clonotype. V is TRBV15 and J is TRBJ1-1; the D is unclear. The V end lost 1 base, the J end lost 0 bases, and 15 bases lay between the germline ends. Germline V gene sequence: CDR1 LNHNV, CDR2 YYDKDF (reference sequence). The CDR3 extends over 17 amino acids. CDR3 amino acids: CATSRGVLTRMNTEAFF. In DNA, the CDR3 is TGTGCCACCAGCAGAGGTGTTCTAACACGGATGAACACTGAAGCTTTCTTT.

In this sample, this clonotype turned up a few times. CDR3 sequence reads: CSASGLASSYEQYF. The CDR3 DNA follows: TGCAGTGCTAGTGGACTAGCGAGCTCCTACGAGCAGTACTTC. The J gene is TRBJ2-7, the V gene TRBV20-1; 9 positions agree with TRBD2. The V gene's germline CDR1 is DFQATT and CDR2 SNEGSKA (reference sequence). V lost 3 bases to trimming and J lost 0 bases; unmatched junction nucleotides: 3. The CDR3 extends over 14 amino acids.

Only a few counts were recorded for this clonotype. CDR3 nucleotide sequence: TGCAGTGCGCCAGGGATTATGAACACTGAAGCTTTCTTT. Translation gives CSAPGIMNTEAFF. The chain has TRBV20-1 and TRBJ1-1; TRBD1 is a possible D gene (5 bases). CDR1 DFQATT and CDR2 SNEGSKA come from the germline V gene (reference sequence). V lost 6 bases to trimming and J lost 0 bases, with 11 bases between them. The CDR3 loop spans 13 amino acids.

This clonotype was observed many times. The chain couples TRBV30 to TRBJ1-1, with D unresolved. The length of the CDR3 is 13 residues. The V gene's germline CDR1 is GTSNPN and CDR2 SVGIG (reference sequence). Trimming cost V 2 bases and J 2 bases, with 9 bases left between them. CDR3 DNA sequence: TGTGCCTGGAGTCGTCAGATAAACACTGAAGCTTTCTTT. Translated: CAWSRQINTEAFF.

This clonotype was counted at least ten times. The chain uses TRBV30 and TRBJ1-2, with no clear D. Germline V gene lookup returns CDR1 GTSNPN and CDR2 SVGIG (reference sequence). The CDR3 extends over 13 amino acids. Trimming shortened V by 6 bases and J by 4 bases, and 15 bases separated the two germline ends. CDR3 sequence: CACGSSDGYGYTF. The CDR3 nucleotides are TGTGCCTGCGGTTCGAGTGACGGCTATGGCTACACCTTC.

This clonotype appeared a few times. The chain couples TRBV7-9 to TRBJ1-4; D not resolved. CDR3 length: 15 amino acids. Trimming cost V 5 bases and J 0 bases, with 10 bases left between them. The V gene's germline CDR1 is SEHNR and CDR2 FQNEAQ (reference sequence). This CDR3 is CASSGRQTTNEKLFF. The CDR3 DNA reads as TGTGCCAGCAGCGGGCGACAAACAACTAATGAAAAACTGTTTTTT.

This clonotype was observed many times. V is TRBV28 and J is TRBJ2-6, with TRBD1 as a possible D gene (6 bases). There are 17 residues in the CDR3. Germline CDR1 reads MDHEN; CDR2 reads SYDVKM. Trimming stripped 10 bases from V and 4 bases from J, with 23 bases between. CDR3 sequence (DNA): TGTGCCACCCAAGGGGGTTCTTCCCCGGAAGGGGCCAACGTCCTGACTTTC. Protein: CATQGGSSPEGANVLTF.

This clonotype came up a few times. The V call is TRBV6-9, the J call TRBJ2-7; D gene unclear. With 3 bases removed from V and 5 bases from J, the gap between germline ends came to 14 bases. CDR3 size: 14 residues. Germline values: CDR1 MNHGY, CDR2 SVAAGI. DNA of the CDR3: TGTGCCAGCAGTTACAGTGGGCCCCACGACGAGCAGTACTTC. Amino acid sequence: CASSYSGPHDEQYF.

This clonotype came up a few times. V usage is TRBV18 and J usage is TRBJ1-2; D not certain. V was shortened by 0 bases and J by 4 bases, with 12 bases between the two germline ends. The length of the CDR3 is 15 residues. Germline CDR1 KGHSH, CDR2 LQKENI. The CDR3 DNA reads TGTGCCAGCTCACCACCCACTACCGGGGTCTATGGCTACACCTTC. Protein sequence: CASSPPTTGVYGYTF.

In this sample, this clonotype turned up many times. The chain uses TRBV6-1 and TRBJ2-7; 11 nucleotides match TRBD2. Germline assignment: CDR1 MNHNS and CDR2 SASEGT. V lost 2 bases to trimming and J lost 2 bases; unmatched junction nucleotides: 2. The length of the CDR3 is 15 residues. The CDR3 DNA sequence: TGTGCCAGCAGTGAATTTAGCGGGAGGGCCTACGAGCAGTACTTC. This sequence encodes CASSEFSGRAYEQYF.